This passage covers 5 T cell receptor beta chains from one sample sequenced in a study of metastatic and nonmetastatic thyroid tumors. From the PCR reads, TCRdb re-called clones with MiXCR. The sample lists tens of thousands of clones, about 25% occurring once. Not a single patient had been given any form of treatment at any point before undergoing thyroid surgery. The sequenced sample consisted of blood. These receptors were obtained from a male donor with papillary thyroid cancer or a benign thyroid nodule (not recorded which). Some clones in this sample may be carry-over from other donors' samples.

There are many counts of this clone. The chain employs TRBV18 and TRBJ1-6, with TRBD1 matching over 7 bases. In germline, CDR1 is KGHSH, CDR2 LQKENI. This CDR3 region has 16 residues. V shed 3 bases and J 5 bases; nucleotides not matched to a gene: 7. CDR3 amino acids: CASSPRDRVNNSPLHF. In nucleotides, the CDR3 is TGTGCCAGCTCACCGCGGGACAGAGTGAATAATTCACCCCTCCACTTT.

This clone was found many times. The chain carries TRBV19 and TRBJ2-1; 9 positions match TRBD2. Germline V lookup: CDR1 LNHDA, CDR2 SQIVND (reference sequence). V lost 4 bases to trimming and J lost 9 bases; unmatched junction nucleotides: 7. This CDR3 comprises 14 residues. The CDR3 nucleotides read TGTGCCAGTAGTACGGGCGGGGGGGTGGCTGAGCAGTTCTTC. It yields the protein CASSTGGGVAEQFF.

This clone was found a few times. The chain joins TRBV6-1 to TRBJ2-7; 10 bases line up with TRBD1. The length of the CDR3 is 12 residues. The trim removed 8 bases at V and 4 bases at J, leaving 2 bases unmatched. Per the germline V gene, CDR1 is MNHNS and CDR2 is SASEGT. The CDR3, as DNA: TGTGCCAGCCGGGACAGGGGATACGAGCAGTACTTC. This translates into CASRDRGYEQYF.

This clone was found a few times. The CDR3 DNA follows: TGTGCCATTGCCCGGGACAGAAACACTGAAGCTTTCTTT. Amino acids: CAIARDRNTEAFF. The V gene is TRBV6-1, the J gene TRBJ1-1; 7 nucleotides match TRBD1. V was pared by 10 bases and J by 2 bases, with 7 bases of the junction left unmatched. The germline V gene has CDR1 MNHNS and CDR2 SASEGT. This CDR3 is built from 13 residues.

In this sample, this clone turned up many times. This chain joins TRBV20-1 and TRBJ1-2, with D uncertain. V lost 0 bases to trimming and J lost 4 bases, with 3 bases between them. There are 11 residues in the CDR3. In germline, CDR1 is DFQATT, CDR2 SNEGSKA (reference sequence). CDR3 in DNA: TGCAGTGCTAGAGACAGCTATGGCTACACCTTC. As protein: CSARDSYGYTF.